These 9 T cell receptor beta chains were all obtained from the same sample, sequenced in a study of cytomegalovirus exposure and HLA in healthy donors. PCR involved 60 Vbeta and 13 Jbeta primers. TCRdb's table, derived via immunoSEQ multiplex PCR, lists solely in-frame clones and lacks some. Among about 120,000 clones listed, approximately 80% were seen once. Sequenced: PBMCs. The receptor set was obtained from a woman between 25 and 40 years old in good health and CMV-seronegative.

V gene TRBV28 combines with J gene TRBJ2-3; 7 bases line up with TRBD1. V gave up 2 bases and J gave up 9 bases; unmatched junction bases: 5. CDR3 length equals 13 residues. Germline loops: CDR1 MDHEN, CDR2 SYDVKM. The CDR3 protein is CASSLQGVRTQYF. DNA of the CDR3: TGTGCCAGCAGTTTACAGGGGGTACGCACGCAGTATTTT.

By share, this clone counts as large. The chain couples TRBV6-4 to TRBJ2-1, with TRBD2 matching over 10 bases. The germline V gene has CDR1 MRHNA and CDR2 SNTAGT. V was pared by 3 bases and J by 8 bases, with 10 bases of the junction left unmatched. This CDR3 comprises 16 residues. The CDR3 DNA sequence: TGTGCCAGCAGTGAAGAAGCGGGAGGGGGAAGCGATGAGCAGTTCTTC. This translates into CASSEEAGGGSDEQFF.

This rearrangement joins TRBV2 to TRBJ2-7; TRBD1 matches 10 bases. This CDR3 contains 13 residues. Germline-derived CDR1 and CDR2 are SNHLY and FYNNEI. V was pared by 8 bases and J by 5 bases, with 6 bases of the junction left unmatched. The CDR3 bases are TGTGCCAGCGGCTCCGGGACAGGGGACGAGCAGTACTTC. Translated, it gives CASGSGTGDEQYF.

There are a few counts of this clone. This chain joins TRBV6-5 and TRBJ2-7, with 8 bases matching TRBD2. CDR1 is MNHEY, CDR2 SVGAGI, per germline. The CDR3 spans 15 residues. The trim removed 2 bases at V and 7 bases at J, leaving 10 bases unmatched. CDR3 bases: TGTGCCAGCAGTTACGTAAGCGGGAGCGCCGGGGAGCAGTACTTC. Amino acid sequence: CASSYVSGSAGEQYF.

This rearrangement joins TRBV30 to TRBJ2-1; the D gene is possibly TRBD1 (5 bases). CDR1 and CDR2 (germline): GTSNPN, SVGIG (reference sequence). V was pared by 7 bases and J by 10 bases, with 14 bases between. The CDR3 is 11 residues long. In DNA, the CDR3 is TGTGCCTCCGACAGCAACGAGGAGCAGTTCTTC. As protein: CASDSNEEQFF.

The chain links TRBV25-1 to TRBJ2-3, with TRBD2 identical over 12 bases. This CDR3 is built from 14 residues. With V trimmed by 10 bases and J by 4 bases, 6 bases remained unmatched. CDR1 is MGHDK, CDR2 SYGVNS, per germline. Written as DNA, the CDR3 is TGTGCCACCTCTAGCGGGAGGGTTGCAGATACGCAGTATTTT. Amino acid sequence: CATSSGRVADTQYF.

The V call is TRBV5-1, the J call TRBJ2-2; 8 nucleotides match TRBD2. The CDR3 runs to 13 residues. V shed 6 bases, J shed 7 bases, and the junction held 5 bases outside the gene matches. CDR1 SGHRS and CDR2 YFSETQ come from the germline V gene. The CDR3 loop is CASNPAGDGELFF. CDR3 coding DNA: TGCGCCAGCAATCCAGCGGGAGACGGGGAGCTGTTTTTT.

V is TRBV5-4 and J is TRBJ2-5; unclear D gene. Trimming took off 0 bases at V and 5 bases at J, with 8 bases between the two ends. The CDR3 loop spans 13 amino acids. Germline V lookup: CDR1 SGHNT, CDR2 YYREEE (reference sequence). CDR3 sequence (DNA): TGTGCCAGCAGCTTGGTCCCCCTGGAGACCCAGTACTTC. This codes for CASSLVPLETQYF.

The rearrangement joins TRBV11-2 to TRBJ2-5, with 7 positions matching TRBD1. The V segment lost 5 bases and the J segment 5 bases; nucleotides outside the gene matches: 8. The CDR3 covers 14 residues. Germline assignment: CDR1 SGHAT and CDR2 FQNNGV. The CDR3 DNA reads TGTGCCAGCAGCAGACAGGGCGGCAAGGAGACCCAGTACTTC. It is translated as CASSRQGGKETQYF. Full variable domain (missing parts from reference TRBV11-2 and TRBJ2-5): EAGVAQSPRYKIIEKRQSVAFWCNPISGHATLYWYQQILGQGPKLLIQFQNNGVVDDSQLPKDRFSAERLKGVDSTLKIQPAKLEDSAVYLCASSRQGGKETQYFGPGTRLLVL.